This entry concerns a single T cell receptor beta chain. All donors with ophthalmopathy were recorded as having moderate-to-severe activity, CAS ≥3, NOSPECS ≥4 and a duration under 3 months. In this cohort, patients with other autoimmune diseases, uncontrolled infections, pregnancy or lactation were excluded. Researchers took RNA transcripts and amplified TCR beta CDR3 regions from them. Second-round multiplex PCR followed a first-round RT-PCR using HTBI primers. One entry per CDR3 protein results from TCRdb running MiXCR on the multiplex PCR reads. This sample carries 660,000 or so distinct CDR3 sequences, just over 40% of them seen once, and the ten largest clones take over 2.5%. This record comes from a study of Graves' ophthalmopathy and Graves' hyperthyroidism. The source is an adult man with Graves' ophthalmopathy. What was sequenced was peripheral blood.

CDR3 loop: CASSPSGGGVQETQYF. The CDR3 DNA sequence: TGTGCCAGCAGCCCTTCGGGCGGGGGGGTTCAAGAGACCCAGTACTTC. The chain joins TRBV9 to TRBJ2-5; TRBD2 aligns across 9 bases. V gave up 4 bases and J gave up 2 bases; unmatched junction bases: 9. Germline CDR1 and CDR2: SGDLS and YYNGEE. This CDR3 has 16 amino acids.